This TCR beta chain was recovered during a study of shared clonotypes between healthy human individuals. Study results and limitations: Sampling was confined to blood; repertoires within tissues likely differ. In contrast to clonotypes shared by all four donors, non-shared clonotypes had lower generation probabilities.

In regard to this clone: Its specificity is unknown.

The data were produced by immunoSEQ multiplex PCR, yet TCRdb's version contains in-frame clones alone and is incomplete. The sample consists of 2,500,000 or so clones, about 90% of them appearing once. Sequenced sample: naive CD4+ T cells from PBMCs. Sample subset: CD45RA+ positively selected. This sequence originates from a man aged 18 to 30 in good health. Some clones in this sample may be carry-over from other donors' samples.

The CDR3 sequence: CASRAGQGNTEAFF. Written as DNA, the CDR3 is TGTGCCAGCAGGGCAGGACAGGGGAACACTGAAGCTTTCTTT. The V and J genes are TRBV28 and TRBJ1-1, with 8 positions matching TRBD1. The CDR3 length is 14 residues. The ends lost 6 bases at V and 1 base at J; junction bases unmatched: 4. The germline gives CDR1 MDHEN, CDR2 SYDVKM.